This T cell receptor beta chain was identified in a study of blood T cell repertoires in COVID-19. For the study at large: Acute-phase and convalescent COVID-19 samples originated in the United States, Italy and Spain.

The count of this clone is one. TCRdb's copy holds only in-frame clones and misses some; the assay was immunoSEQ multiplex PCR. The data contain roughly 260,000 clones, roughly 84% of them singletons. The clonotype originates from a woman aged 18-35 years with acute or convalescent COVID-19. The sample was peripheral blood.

The CDR3 loop reads CASSLGISAGPPAAFF. CDR3 nucleotide sequence: TGTGCCAGCAGCTTGGGGATTAGCGCGGGACCGCCAGCCGCTTTCTTT. J is TRBJ1-1 and V is TRBV5-5; tentative D call: TRBD1 (5 bases). The CDR3 spans 16 residues. Trimming removed 0 bases from V and 11 bases from J, with 23 bases in between. CDR1 SGHKS and CDR2 YYEKEE come from the germline V gene (reference sequence).